This T cell receptor beta chain was recovered during a study of blood T cell repertoires in COVID-19 (dated by TCRdb to 2020 to 2021). Describing the broader study: Samples from collaborators originated in the United States, Italy and Spain and spanned both the acute and convalescent phases of COVID-19. The prospective study material was composed of cDNA or gDNA derived from T cells, B-cell-depleted T cells, or PBMCs. The dataset comprised deeply sampled blood TCRbeta repertoires from subjects exposed to, actively infected with, or recovered from COVID-19. The repertoires were released in a freely available public database meant as a resource for research on the immune response to SARS-CoV-2. The samples were drawn from the first 160 participants of the ongoing ImmuneRACE study and from 950 to 1,500 subjects provided by 6 global collaborators. Nearly every sample came with metadata listing a de-identified subject ID, COVID-19 status, age in years and sex. Where available, HLA class I and class II types were taken from metadata supplied by the sample provider and were not determined by assay-based typing. General conclusions and limits of the study: How much clinical and demographic metadata was included differed by source and by participant, and the metadata was provided uncurated.

Here V drops 0 bases and J drops 0 bases, and the junction holds 1 base not matched to any gene. Inclusive of the bounding cysteine and phenylalanine, the CDR3 is 15 residues long. Of all the DNA, just the CDR3 is kept, 45 bases in frame from base 1. According to the germline V gene, CDR1 reads SGHRS and CDR2 reads YFSETQ. TCRbeta CDR3 regions were amplified from genomic DNA by means of the immunoSEQ Assay, a bias-controlled multiplex PCR. The source study handled its data this way. The number of nucleated cells in each sample was estimated from the amplification of reference gene primers within the assay. To quantify the absolute abundance of each unique TCRbeta CDR3 rearrangement, sequence reads were collapsed and filtered. For each sample, productive Simpson clonality was calculated as the square root of Simpson's diversity index over productive rearrangements. What TCRdb holds here is the immuneACCESS table cut down to in-frame rearrangements. Part of the clones is not present; checked against another copy, under half of the missing clones reflect an unresolved V gene, and the others are unexplained. The V and J calls and clone size are taken from that table; D and trimming were inferred from the DNA. This sample is represented by tens of thousands of clones; roughly 90% of them were singletons. Roughly a fifth of the sample is in the top ten clones.

As regards this clone: Its antigen remains undetermined. The record has no base qualities; no much larger clone is one base away.

In Seattle, one collaborating source enrolled patients while the infection was active and tracked those patients longitudinally over the course of disease. Collaborating institutions collected whole blood in K2EDTA tubes following their own protocols. For TCRbeta analysis, collaborators shipped samples in one of three forms: frozen whole blood, isolated PBMCs, or DNA extracted from either of those sample types. The sequence was collected from a woman older than 75 with COVID-19, enrolled during active disease. The V gene is TRBV5-1 and the J gene is TRBJ2-3, with TRBD2 matching 7 junction bases. Material for sequencing was peripheral blood. The nucleotide sequence reads TGCGCCAGCAGCTTGGAAGCGGGGAGCACAGATACGCAGTATTTT. Its protein product is CASSLEAGSTDTQYF.